The 20 T cell receptor beta chains below all came from one sample that was sequenced in a study of spatial heterogeneity in lung cancer. The time point is: blood at routine non-recurrence follow-up after resection. Researchers sequenced whole RNA taken from tumor, nontumor lung or frozen PBMC without sorting. MiXCR was run by TCRdb on the 5' RACE reads, yielding one entry per CDR3 protein. The sample has fewer than 55,000 distinct CDR3 sequences, around 7% seen once. The material was PBMCs, obtained at follow-up. These receptors originate from a female donor with early-stage non-small cell lung cancer.

This clonotype was seen many times. The chain couples TRBV16 to TRBJ1-1; D gene ambiguous. V was clipped by 3 bases and J by 1 base, with 12 bases between them. Germline-derived CDR1 and CDR2 are KGHSY and FQNENV. The CDR3 sequence is 15 residues long. The CDR3 here is CASSQHDKGNTEAFF. The CDR3 nucleotides are TGTGCCAGCAGCCAGCACGACAAAGGGAACACTGAAGCTTTCTTT.

The table lists this clonotype with many counts. The chain uses TRBV28 and TRBJ2-7; 8 bases fit TRBD1. Trimming cost V 4 bases and J 3 bases; bases outside gene matches: 11. The CDR3 totals 16 residues. Germline CDR1 is MDHEN and CDR2 is SYDVKM. In nucleotides, the CDR3 is TGTGCCAGCAGTTCCGAGGGGCAGGGGGCTGGCTACGAGCAGTACTTC. It translates to CASSSEGQGAGYEQYF.

This clonotype was detected many times. The CDR3 bases are TGCAGTGCTAGAGGGGCGGACCAAGAGACCCAGTACTTC. It encodes CSARGADQETQYF. The chain carries TRBV20-1 and TRBJ2-5; D unclear. V was clipped by 1 base and J by 0 bases, with 6 bases between them. Germline CDR1 DFQATT, CDR2 SNEGSKA (reference sequence). The CDR3 sequence is 13 residues long.

This clonotype was found many times. The chain carries TRBV18 and TRBJ2-7, with TRBD2 identical over 7 bases. The germline gives CDR1 KGHSH, CDR2 LQKENI. V dropped 6 bases and J dropped 3; count of bases not matched to a gene: 8. This CDR3 is 14 amino acids long. For the CDR3, the DNA is TGTGCCAGCTCCCCCCAGGGCGGGGGCTACGAGCAGTACTTC. The encoded protein is CASSPQGGGYEQYF.

In this sample, this clonotype turned up many times. This rearrangement joins TRBV7-2 to TRBJ2-1; D possibly corresponds to TRBD2 (7 bases). Trimming pared 2 bases from V and 7 bases from J, leaving 18 bases between. This CDR3 spans 16 amino acids. Germline CDR1 and CDR2: SGHTA and FQGNSA. This chain's CDR3 is CASSLIGRGASNEQFF. CDR3 DNA sequence: TGTGCCAGCAGCTTAATTGGACGGGGGGCTTCTAATGAGCAGTTCTTC.

The chain uses TRBV7-2 and TRBJ1-2; D is uncertain. In germline, CDR1 is SGHTA, CDR2 FQGNSA. The CDR3 length is 13 residues. Trimming cost V 2 bases and J 4 bases, with 8 bases left between them. CDR3 in amino acids: CASSLWAGYGYTF. In DNA form, the CDR3 reads TGTGCCAGCAGCTTATGGGCAGGCTATGGCTACACCTTC.

This clonotype turned up a few times. The genes are TRBV6-2 or TRBV6-3 and TRBJ2-1; D is unresolved. The CDR3 runs 11 residues. The germline V gene encodes CDR1 MNHEY and CDR2 SVGEGT. V was clipped by 2 bases and J by 10 bases, with 6 bases between them. This CDR3 is CASSYPSEQFF. DNA of the CDR3: TGTGCCAGCAGTTACCCCTCAGAGCAGTTCTTC.

This clonotype was seen many times. The chain couples TRBV4-2 to TRBJ2-5; D remains ambiguous. The V and J ends lost 0 bases and 2 bases respectively, with 10 bases between them. CDR1 and CDR2 from the germline V gene are LGHNA and YNFKEQ. The CDR3 is made up of 15 amino acids. The CDR3 DNA is TGTGCCAGCAGCCAAGATCGCGGCAATCAAGAGACCCAGTACTTC. Translated: CASSQDRGNQETQYF.

The rearrangement joins TRBV28 to TRBJ2-3, with D perhaps matching TRBD2 (6 bases). The CDR3 is 13 amino acids. Germline CDR1 is MDHEN and CDR2 is SYDVKM. The V end lost 6 bases, the J end lost 1 base, and 8 bases lay between the germline ends. CDR3 coding DNA: TGTGCCAGCAGCGGCGGGGGCACAGATACGCAGTATTTT. Translating it yields CASSGGGTDTQYF.

DNA for the CDR3: TGTGCCAGCTCGATGACTAGCGGGAGATTTTTGTACGAGCAGTACTTC. Translation gives CASSMTSGRFLYEQYF. This rearrangement joins TRBV18 to TRBJ2-7; TRBD2 matches 12 bases. There are 16 residues in the CDR3. In germline, CDR1 is KGHSH, CDR2 LQKENI. Unmatched junction bases numbered 10, after V lost 6 bases and J lost 4 bases.

In this sample, this clonotype turned up many times. V gene TRBV5-1 combines with J gene TRBJ2-3; D may match TRBD1 or TRBD2 (5 bases each). The CDR3 totals 14 residues. Looked up from germline, CDR1 is SGHRS and CDR2 is YFSETQ. The V gene lost 3 bases and the J gene lost 2 bases, with 10 bases spanning the gap. The CDR3 coding sequence is TGCGCCAGCAGCTCTACCGGGGCCACAGATACGCAGTATTTT. It encodes CASSSTGATDTQYF.

Ten or more counts support this clonotype. The chain is built from TRBV11-3 and TRBJ2-2, with D perhaps TRBD2 (5 bases). Germline CDR1 reads SGHNT; CDR2 reads YENEEA. The CDR3 has 13 amino acids. With 4 bases removed from V and 7 bases from J, the gap between germline ends came to 10 bases. The CDR3 bases are TGTGCCAGCAGCTCGTTAGCGTTCGGGGAGCTGTTTTTT. The encoded protein is CASSSLAFGELFF.

Many counts were recorded for this clonotype. V is TRBV11-3 and J is TRBJ1-1; D remains unclear. Germline CDR1 SGHNT, CDR2 YENEEA. The CDR3 spans 13 residues. V was pared by 0 bases and J by 1 base, with 3 bases between. The CDR3 here is CASSLEENTEAFF. Written as DNA, the CDR3 is TGTGCCAGCAGCTTAGAGGAGAACACTGAAGCTTTCTTT.

This clonotype was counted only a few times. The J gene is TRBJ1-5, the V gene TRBV6-5, with 10 bases fitting TRBD1. The CDR3 length is 16 residues. V shed 6 bases and J 1 base; nucleotides not matched to a gene: 6. Germline V gene sequence: CDR1 MNHEY, CDR2 SVGAGI. CDR3 sequence: CASSLTGGGSNQPQHF. DNA of the CDR3: TGTGCCAGCAGCCTGACAGGGGGCGGAAGCAATCAGCCCCAGCATTTT.

As to this clonotype: The junction departs from the called germline gene at one end, perhaps through a read error. This chain joins TRBV11-2 and TRBJ2-2; 8 bases align to TRBD1. Germline lookup yields CDR1 SGHAT and CDR2 FQNNGV. The CDR3 loop spans 19 amino acids. This CDR3 reads CASSLEYQVGQDHSGELFF. The CDR3 DNA reads as TGTGCCAGTAGCTTAGAGTACCAGGTGGGACAGGACCACTCCGGGGAGCTGTTTTTT.

This clonotype was recorded many times. This rearrangement joins TRBV20-1 to TRBJ2-7; 7 bases align to TRBD2. Trimming removed 7 bases from V and 0 bases from J; junction bases left unmatched: 6. The V gene's germline CDR1 is DFQATT and CDR2 SNEGSKA (reference sequence). This CDR3 region has 13 residues. CDR3 residues: CSVRDYSSYEQYF. CDR3 in DNA: TGCAGTGTTCGGGACTATTCCTCCTACGAGCAGTACTTC.

This clonotype was seen repeatedly, ten times or more. The CDR3 here is CASSLQGQTNTGELFF. The DNA of the CDR3 is TGTGCCAGCAGCTTACAGGGACAAACTAACACCGGGGAGCTGTTTTTT. This sequence joins TRBV7-3 and TRBJ2-2, with a weak D call TRBD1 (6 bases). The CDR3 spans 16 residues. From germline, CDR1 is SGHTA and CDR2 FQGTGA. Trimming took 2 bases from V and 2 from J, leaving 12 bases between them.

This clonotype was detected many times. This chain joins TRBV12-3 or TRBV12-4 and TRBJ2-1; D is undetermined. V was clipped by 3 bases and J by 6 bases, with 6 bases between them. The CDR3 has 12 amino acids. The CDR3 nucleotides are TGTGCCAGCAGTTTGCGAGTCAATGAGCAGTTCTTC. Translated: CASSLRVNEQFF.

V is TRBV29-1 and J is TRBJ2-3, with 8 bases fitting TRBD2. Germline CDR1 and CDR2: SQVTM and ANQGSEA. The length of the CDR3 is 14 residues. The junction had 7 bases not matched to a gene; V was cut back by 8 bases and J by 0 bases. CDR3 coding DNA: TGCAGCACCCTACGGGGGGGGAGCACAGATACGCAGTATTTT. This codes for CSTLRGGSTDTQYF.

This clonotype was counted a few times. A much larger clone lies a single base off, so this may be a read error. The chain is built from TRBV6-5 and TRBJ1-1; D is ambiguous. V lost 5 bases, J lost 0 bases, and 4 bases lay in between. Looked up from germline, CDR1 is MNHEY and CDR2 is SVGAGI. This CDR3 comprises 12 residues. CDR3 DNA: TGTGCCAGCAGTCCATTGAACACTGAAGCTTTCTTT. Protein: CASSPLNTEAFF.